This T cell receptor (beta chain) was captured in a study of cytomegalovirus exposure and HLA in healthy donors. Study at large: Some 85 million unique TCRs, all from HLA-typed donors, were included in an early release of the data.

This CDR3 contains 17 residues. CDR1 LNHDA and CDR2 SQIVND come from the germline V gene (reference sequence). The V and J ends lost 6 bases and 6 bases, in that order; junction bases with no gene match: 13. Comment on this clone: As yet, its antigen is unknown.

PCR used 60 Vbeta primers and 13 Jbeta primers. Only in-frame clones appear in the TCRdb table, and some are missing; sequencing was by immunoSEQ multiplex PCR. Recorded for this sample: about 48,000 clones. Study-level points and caveats: Reportedly, cytomegalovirus status was diagnosed with high sensitivity and specificity.

The clonotype comes from a woman aged 40-49 years in good health and CMV-seronegative. Material for sequencing was PBMCs. The chain employs TRBV19 and TRBJ2-1, with TRBD2 identical over 11 bases. The CDR3 coding sequence is TGTGCCAGTAGCTCCGGACTAGCGGGTATGGGGGGCAATGAGCAGTTCTTC. Translation: CASSSGLAGMGGNEQFF.